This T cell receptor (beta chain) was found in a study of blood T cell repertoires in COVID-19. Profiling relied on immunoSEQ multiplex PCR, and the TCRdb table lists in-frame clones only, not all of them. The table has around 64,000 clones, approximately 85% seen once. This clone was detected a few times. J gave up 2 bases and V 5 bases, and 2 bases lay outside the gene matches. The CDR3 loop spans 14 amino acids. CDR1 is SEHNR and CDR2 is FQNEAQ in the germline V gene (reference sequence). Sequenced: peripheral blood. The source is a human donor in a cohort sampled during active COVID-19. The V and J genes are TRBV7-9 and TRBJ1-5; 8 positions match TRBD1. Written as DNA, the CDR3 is TGTGCCAGCAGCCAACAGGGGGGCAATCAGCCCCAGCATTTT. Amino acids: CASSQQGGNQPQHF.